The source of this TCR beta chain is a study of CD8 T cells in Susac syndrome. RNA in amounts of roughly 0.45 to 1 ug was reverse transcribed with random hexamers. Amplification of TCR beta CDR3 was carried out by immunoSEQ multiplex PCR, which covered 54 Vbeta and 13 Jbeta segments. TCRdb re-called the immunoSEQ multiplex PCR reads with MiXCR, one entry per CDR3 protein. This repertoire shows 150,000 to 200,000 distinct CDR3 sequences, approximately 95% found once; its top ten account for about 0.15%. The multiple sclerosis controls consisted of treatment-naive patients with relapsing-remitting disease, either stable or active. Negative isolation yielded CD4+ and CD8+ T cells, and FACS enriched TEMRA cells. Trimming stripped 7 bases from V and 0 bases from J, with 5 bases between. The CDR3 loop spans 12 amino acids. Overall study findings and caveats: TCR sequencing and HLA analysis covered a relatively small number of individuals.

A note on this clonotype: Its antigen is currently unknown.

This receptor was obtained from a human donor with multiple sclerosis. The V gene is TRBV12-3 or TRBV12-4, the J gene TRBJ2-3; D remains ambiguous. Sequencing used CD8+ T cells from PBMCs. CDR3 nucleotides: TGTGCCAGCACCTCTAGCACAGATACGCAGTATTTT. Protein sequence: CASTSSTDTQYF.